This T cell receptor beta chain was retrieved from a study of T cells in Graves' hyperthyroidism and ophthalmopathy. Authors of the study amplified TCR beta CDR3 regions from RNA transcripts. Carried out on the TCR CDR3, a first-round RT-PCR used the HTBI primer set. Each CDR3 protein gets one entry after TCRdb re-called the multiplex PCR reads with MiXCR. Altogether hundreds of thousands of distinct CDR3 sequences are present, just under 20% being singletons, with the ten largest covering roughly 47%. About this clonotype: Its target is unknown.

Isolation of PBMCs was performed on about 10 ml fresh peripheral blood. Findings and limits, study-wide: The model foresaw ophthalmopathy a median roughly 6.3 months prior to onset.

The CDR3 sequence is 20 residues long. V was clipped by 1 base and J by 3 bases, with 27 bases between them. The V gene's germline CDR1 is SEHNR and CDR2 FQNEAQ (reference sequence). This chain joins TRBV7-9 and TRBJ1-1; D possibly corresponds to TRBD1 (6 bases). Sequencing was carried out using blood. The receptor's source is a man aged 40-50 years with Graves' ophthalmopathy. The CDR3 is CASSLEDKGDTAFSDTEAFF. CDR3 nucleotides: TGTGCCAGCAGCTTAGAGGACAAGGGGGACACGGCTTTCTCGGACACTGAAGCTTTCTTT.